The 14 T cell receptor beta chains given below trace back to one sample, sequenced in a study of regulatory T cells in long-lasting Graves disease. Building of the TCR beta libraries involved iRepertoire HTBI primers and Arm-PCR of CDR3 regions. TCRdb re-called the multiplex PCR reads with MiXCR, one entry per CDR3 protein. Among a few hundred thousand distinct CDR3 sequences listed, roughly a fifth were seen once. The sample's time point: newly diagnosed GD, antithyroid drugs for less than 3 months. PBMCs provided the RNA from which the TCR library was made. Sequenced here: peripheral blood mononuclear cells (PBMCs), sampled at new diagnosis, from a patient treated with antithyroid drugs. The source is a female donor with Graves disease.

In this sample, this clonotype turned up many times. The genes are TRBV6-1 and TRBJ1-2; D possibly corresponds to TRBD1 (6 bases). The V gene lost 5 bases and the J gene lost 4 bases, with 17 bases spanning the gap. In germline, CDR1 is MNHNS, CDR2 SASEGT. CDR3 length equals 15 residues. For the CDR3, the DNA is TGTGCCAGCAGTCCGCGTACAGGGAAGGGCTATGGCTACACCTTC. Protein: CASSPRTGKGYGYTF.

Comments on this clonotype: This sequence is one base from a far larger clone and is likely a read error. V gene TRBV7-2 combines with J gene TRBJ1-1, with D unresolved. The V end was cut by 5 bases, the J end by 7 bases, with 14 bases between. CDR1 is SGHTA and CDR2 is FQGNSA in the germline V gene. The CDR3 is 13 residues long. As DNA, the CDR3 is TGTGCCAGCAGCATACCCGGCAGGTTTGAAGCTTTCTTT. It yields the protein CASSIPGRFEAFF.

This clonotype was seen many times. The gene calls are TRBV15 and TRBJ1-5; D unclear. V was clipped by 7 bases and J by 5 bases, with 27 bases between them. CDR1 and CDR2 from the germline V gene are LNHNV and YYDKDF (reference sequence). This CDR3 comprises 18 residues. CDR3 loop: CATTDLGLLEWGYQPQHF. The CDR3 DNA reads as TGTGCCACCACGGATCTAGGGCTCCTCGAATGGGGATATCAGCCCCAGCATTTT.

This chain uses TRBV6-1 with TRBJ2-7, with D perhaps TRBD1 (6 bases). V gave up 9 bases and J gave up 2 bases, with 11 bases separating them. CDR1 is MNHNS and CDR2 is SASEGT in the germline V gene. The CDR3 extends over 12 amino acids. The CDR3 DNA reads as TGTGCCAGTCTGGGACAAACCTACGAGCAGTACTTC. It codes for CASLGQTYEQYF.

There are many counts of this clonotype. CDR3: CASSSDHERQFF. The CDR3 nucleotides are TGTGCCAGCTCAAGTGACCATGAGAGGCAGTTCTTC. The chain recombines TRBV18 with TRBJ2-1; no clear D gene. This CDR3 comprises 12 residues. CDR1 and CDR2 from the germline V gene are KGHSH and LQKENI. The V gene lost 5 bases and the J gene lost 12 bases, with 14 bases spanning the gap.

This clonotype was picked up many times. V usage is TRBV11-2 and J usage is TRBJ2-7; D is possibly TRBD1 (5 bases). Germline CDR1 SGHAT, CDR2 FQNNGV. V lost 5 bases, J lost 7 bases, and 12 bases lay in between. This CDR3 has 12 residues. The CDR3 nucleotides are TGTGCCAGCAGCCCAACAGGCTCGGAGCAGTACTTC. Encoded protein: CASSPTGSEQYF.

This rearrangement joins TRBV5-1 to TRBJ1-1, with a possible D match to TRBD1 (6 bases). Germline CDR1 SGHRS, CDR2 YFSETQ. This CDR3 is 15 amino acids long. V was trimmed by 3 bases and J by 6 bases, leaving 18 bases between them. The CDR3 coding sequence is TGCGCCAGCAGCTCAGACGGACAGTACGGGGCTGAAGCTTTCTTT. It encodes CASSSDGQYGAEAFF.

A few counts support this clonotype. J is TRBJ1-2 and V is TRBV5-8; 10 nucleotides match TRBD1. Looked up from germline, CDR1 is SGHTS and CDR2 is YDEGEE. Losses at the gene ends were 4 bases for V and 8 bases for J; bases not matched to a gene: 5. The CDR3 runs 13 residues. The CDR3 loop is CASSRDRGVGYTF. The CDR3 DNA reads as TGTGCCAGCAGCCGGGACAGGGGAGTAGGCTACACCTTC.

There are many counts of this clonotype. V is TRBV12-5 and J is TRBJ1-4; 9 bases are a match to TRBD1. The CDR3 has 16 residues. From germline, CDR1 is LGHNT and CDR2 FRNRAP. With V trimmed by 7 bases and J by 6 bases, 12 bases remained unmatched. As DNA, the CDR3 is TGTGCTAGTGCCCCTACGGCGGGACAGGGTGATGAAAAACTGTTTTTT. Encoded protein: CASAPTAGQGDEKLFF.

Many counts were recorded for this clonotype. The chain has TRBV7-8 and TRBJ1-1, with 8 bases identical to TRBD1. CDR3 size: 14 residues. V lost 3 bases and J lost 8; bases outside the gene matches: 8. CDR1 SGHVS and CDR2 FQNEAQ come from the germline V gene. The CDR3 DNA is TGTGCCAGCAGCTTTCAGGGGGCGTGGGCAGAAGCTTTCTTT. Protein product: CASSFQGAWAEAFF.

This clonotype was recorded at least ten times. This sequence joins TRBV6-1 and TRBJ1-5, with D hard to call. Germline V gene lookup returns CDR1 MNHNS and CDR2 SASEGT. This CDR3 has 13 amino acids. The V end was cut by 2 bases, the J end by 6 bases, with 8 bases between. The CDR3 loop reads CASSELVAQPQHF. CDR3 coding DNA: TGTGCCAGCAGTGAATTGGTGGCTCAGCCCCAGCATTTT.

This chain uses TRBV28 with TRBJ2-7; tentatively, D is TRBD2 (6 bases). V was trimmed by 5 bases and J by 4 bases, leaving 15 bases between them. Germline lookup yields CDR1 MDHEN and CDR2 SYDVKM. The length of the CDR3 is 14 residues. The CDR3 DNA reads TGTGCCAGCAGTACCCCTGGGGAGGCTTACGAGCAGTACTTC. Its translation is CASSTPGEAYEQYF.

The V gene is TRBV6-4, the J gene TRBJ1-6; D possibly corresponds to TRBD1 (6 bases). The CDR3 covers 14 residues. Germline loops: CDR1 MRHNA, CDR2 SNTAGT. V lost 6 bases to trimming and J lost 7 bases, with 13 bases between them. CDR3 nucleotides: TGTGCCAGCAGGGAGACAGACAGGAATTCACCCCTCCACTTT. Protein: CASRETDRNSPLHF.

This clonotype was observed a handful of times. This rearrangement joins TRBV9 to TRBJ2-3; D unclear. The germline V gene has CDR1 SGDLS and CDR2 YYNGEE. Trimming took off 0 bases at V and 2 bases at J, with 10 bases between the two ends. The CDR3 has 15 residues. Here the CDR3 DNA reads TGTGCCAGCAGCGTAGGCCAGGCCTACACAGATACGCAGTATTTT. This translates into CASSVGQAYTDTQYF. Supplemented by reference TRBV9 and TRBJ2-3, the full variable domain reads DSGVTQTPKHLITATGQRVTLRCSPRSGDLSVYWYQQSLDQGLQFLIQYYNGEERAKGNILERFSAQQFPDLHSELNLSSLELGDSALYFCASSVGQAYTDTQYFGPGTRLTVL.